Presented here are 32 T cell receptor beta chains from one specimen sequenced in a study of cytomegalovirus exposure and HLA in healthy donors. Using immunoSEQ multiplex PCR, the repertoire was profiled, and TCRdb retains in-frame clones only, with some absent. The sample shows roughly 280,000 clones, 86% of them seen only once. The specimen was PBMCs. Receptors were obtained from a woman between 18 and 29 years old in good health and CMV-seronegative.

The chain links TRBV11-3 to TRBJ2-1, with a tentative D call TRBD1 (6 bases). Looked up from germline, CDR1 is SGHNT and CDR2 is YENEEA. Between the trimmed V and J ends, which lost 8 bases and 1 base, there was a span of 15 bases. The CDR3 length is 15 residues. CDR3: CASHDGGRSYNEQFF. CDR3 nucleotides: TGTGCCAGCCACGATGGGGGCAGGTCCTACAATGAGCAGTTCTTC. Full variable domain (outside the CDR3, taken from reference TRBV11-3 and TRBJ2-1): EAGVVQSPRYKIIEKKQPVAFWCNPISGHNTLYWYLQNLGQGPELLIRYENEEAVDDSQLPKDRFSAERLKGVDSTLKIQPAELGDSAVYLCASHDGGRSYNEQFFGPGTRLTVL.

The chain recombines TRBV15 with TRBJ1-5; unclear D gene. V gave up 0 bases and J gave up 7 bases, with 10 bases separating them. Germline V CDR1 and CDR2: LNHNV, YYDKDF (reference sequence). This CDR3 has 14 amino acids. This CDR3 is CATSRDRQEQPQHF. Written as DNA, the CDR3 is TGTGCCACCAGCAGAGATAGGCAGGAACAGCCCCAGCATTTT.

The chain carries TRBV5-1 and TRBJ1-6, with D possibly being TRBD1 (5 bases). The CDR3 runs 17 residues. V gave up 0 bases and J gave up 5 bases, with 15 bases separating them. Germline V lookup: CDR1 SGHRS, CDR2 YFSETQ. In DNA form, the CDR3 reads TGCGCCAGCAGCTTGGATGGGTTCACAGGTGATAATTCACCCCTCCACTTT. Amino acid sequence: CASSLDGFTGDNSPLHF.

CDR3 DNA sequence: TGTGCCAGTAGTAGACCAGGGGTTATCGCCGGGGAGCTGTTTTTT. It is translated as CASSRPGVIAGELFF. The chain employs TRBV19 and TRBJ2-2, with D tentatively TRBD1 (6 bases). The CDR3 has 15 amino acids. Germline loops: CDR1 LNHDA, CDR2 SQIVND (reference sequence). The V gene lost 4 bases and the J gene lost 6 bases, with 15 bases spanning the gap.

The chain's CDR3 is CASSESGRDEQYF. CDR3 DNA: TGTGCCAGCAGCGAAAGCGGGCGCGACGAGCAGTACTTC. The chain couples TRBV7-6 to TRBJ2-7; D is possibly TRBD2 (6 bases). The CDR3 has 13 amino acids. The V end was cut by 5 bases, the J end by 5 bases, with 13 bases between. Looked up from germline, CDR1 is SGHVS and CDR2 is FNYEAQ.

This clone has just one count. The CDR3 coding sequence is TGTGCCAGCAGACCCCAAGGGAAGGGAGGTCAGCCCCAGCATTTT. This gives the protein CASRPQGKGGQPQHF. This sequence joins TRBV6-5 and TRBJ1-5; no clear D. This CDR3 is 15 amino acids long. Trimming removed 6 bases from V and 6 bases from J, with 18 bases in between. CDR1 MNHEY and CDR2 SVGAGI come from the germline V gene.

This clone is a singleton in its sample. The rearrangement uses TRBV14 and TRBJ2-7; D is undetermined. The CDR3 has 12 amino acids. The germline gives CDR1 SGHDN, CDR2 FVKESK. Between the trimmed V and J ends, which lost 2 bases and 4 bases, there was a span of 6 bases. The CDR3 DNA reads TGTGCCAGCAGCCAATACCTATACGAGCAGTACTTC. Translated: CASSQYLYEQYF.

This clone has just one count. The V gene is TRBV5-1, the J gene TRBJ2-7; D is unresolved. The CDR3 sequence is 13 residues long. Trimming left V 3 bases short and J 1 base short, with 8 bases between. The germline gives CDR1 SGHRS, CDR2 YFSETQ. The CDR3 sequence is CASSSYASYEQYF. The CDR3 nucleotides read TGCGCCAGCAGCTCCTACGCGTCCTACGAGCAGTACTTC. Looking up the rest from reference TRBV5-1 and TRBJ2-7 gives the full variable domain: KAGVTQTPRYLIKTRGQQVTLSCSPISGHRSVSWYQQTPGQGLQFLFEYFSETQRNKGNFPGRFSGRQFSNSRSEMNVSTLELGDSALYLCASSSYASYEQYFGPGTRLTVT.

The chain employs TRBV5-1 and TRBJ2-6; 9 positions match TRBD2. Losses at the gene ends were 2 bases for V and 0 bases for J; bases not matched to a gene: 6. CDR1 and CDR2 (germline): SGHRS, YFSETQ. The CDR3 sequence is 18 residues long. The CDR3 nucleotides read TGCGCCAGCAGCTTAGCGGGAGGCATCTCCTCTGGGGCCAACGTCCTGACTTTC. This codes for CASSLAGGISSGANVLTF.

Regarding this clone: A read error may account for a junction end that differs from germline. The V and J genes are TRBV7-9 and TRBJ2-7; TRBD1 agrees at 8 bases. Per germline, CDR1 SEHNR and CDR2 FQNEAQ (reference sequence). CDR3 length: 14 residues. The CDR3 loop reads CASSLGGTGYGQYF. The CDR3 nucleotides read TGTGCCAGCAGCTTAGGGGGGACAGGCTACGGGCAGTACTTC.

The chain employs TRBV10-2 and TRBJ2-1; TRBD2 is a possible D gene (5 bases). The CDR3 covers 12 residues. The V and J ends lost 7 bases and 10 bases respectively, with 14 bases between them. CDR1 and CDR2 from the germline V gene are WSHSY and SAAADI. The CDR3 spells CASKGGEREQFF. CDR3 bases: TGCGCCAGCAAAGGAGGAGAACGGGAGCAGTTCTTC.

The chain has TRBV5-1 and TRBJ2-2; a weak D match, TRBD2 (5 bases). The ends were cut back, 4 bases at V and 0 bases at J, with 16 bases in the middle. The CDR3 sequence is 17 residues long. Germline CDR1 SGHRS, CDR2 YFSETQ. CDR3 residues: CASSRAERMTNTGELFF. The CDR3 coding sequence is TGCGCCAGCAGCCGAGCGGAGAGGATGACGAACACCGGGGAGCTGTTTTTT.

The CDR3, as DNA: TGCGCCAGCAGCTTGGGGGACAGGTCGTACGAGCAGTACTTC. As protein: CASSLGDRSYEQYF. The V gene is TRBV5-1, the J gene TRBJ2-7; 8 bases are a match to TRBD1. The length of the CDR3 is 14 residues. CDR1 is SGHRS and CDR2 is YFSETQ in the germline V gene. The ends lost 0 bases at V and 4 bases at J; junction bases unmatched: 3.

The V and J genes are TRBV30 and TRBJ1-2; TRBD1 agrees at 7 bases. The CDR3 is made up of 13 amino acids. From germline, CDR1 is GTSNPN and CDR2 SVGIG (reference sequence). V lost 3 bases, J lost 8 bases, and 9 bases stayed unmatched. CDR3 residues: CAWSVDRDRGYTF. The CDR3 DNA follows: TGTGCCTGGAGCGTAGACAGGGACCGGGGCTACACCTTC.

The CDR3 region has the DNA TGTGCCAGCAGCCCCCAGGCGGGCAGTGAGCAGTACTTC. Protein sequence: CASSPQAGSEQYF. The chain is built from TRBV11-2 and TRBJ2-7; weak D call: TRBD2 (5 bases). The length of the CDR3 is 13 residues. Trimming shortened V by 5 bases and J by 7 bases, and 15 bases separated the two germline ends. Germline-derived CDR1 and CDR2 are SGHAT and FQNNGV.

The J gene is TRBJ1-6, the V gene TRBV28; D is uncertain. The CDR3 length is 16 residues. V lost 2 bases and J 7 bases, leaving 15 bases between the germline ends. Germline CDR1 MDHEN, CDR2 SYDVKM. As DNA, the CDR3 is TGTGCCAGCAGTTTACTCCTGACCGGAGTAAATTCACCCCTCCACTTT. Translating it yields CASSLLLTGVNSPLHF. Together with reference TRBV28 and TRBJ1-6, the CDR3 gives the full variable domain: DVKVTQSSRYLVKRTGEKVFLECVQDMDHENMFWYRQDPGLGLRLIYFSYDVKMKEKGDIPEGYSVSREKKERFSLILESASTNQTSMYLCASSLLLTGVNSPLHFGNGTRLTVT.

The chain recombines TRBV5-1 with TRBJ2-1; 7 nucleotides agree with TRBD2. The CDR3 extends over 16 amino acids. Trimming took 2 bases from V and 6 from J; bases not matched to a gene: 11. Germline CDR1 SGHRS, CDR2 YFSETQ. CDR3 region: CASSFEAGIRTNEQFF. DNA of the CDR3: TGCGCCAGCAGCTTCGAAGCGGGAATACGTACCAATGAGCAGTTCTTC.

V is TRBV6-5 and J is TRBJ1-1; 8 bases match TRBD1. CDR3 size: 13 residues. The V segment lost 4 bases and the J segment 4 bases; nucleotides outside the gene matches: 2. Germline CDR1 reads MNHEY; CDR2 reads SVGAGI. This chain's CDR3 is CASSSGTGTEAFF. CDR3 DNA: TGTGCCAGCAGTTCCGGGACAGGCACTGAAGCTTTCTTT.

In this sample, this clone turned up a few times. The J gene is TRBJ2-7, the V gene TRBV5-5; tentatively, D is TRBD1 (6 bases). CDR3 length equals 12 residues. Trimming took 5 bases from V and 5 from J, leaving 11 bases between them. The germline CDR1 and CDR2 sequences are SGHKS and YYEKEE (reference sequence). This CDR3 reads CASSSRQDEQYF. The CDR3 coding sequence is TGTGCCAGCAGTTCCAGACAGGACGAGCAGTACTTC.

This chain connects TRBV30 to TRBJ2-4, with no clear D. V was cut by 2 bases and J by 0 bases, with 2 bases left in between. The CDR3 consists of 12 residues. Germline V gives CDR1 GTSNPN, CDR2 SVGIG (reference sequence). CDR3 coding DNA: TGTGCCTGGAGTCTAGCCAAAAACATTCAGTACTTC. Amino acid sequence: CAWSLAKNIQYF.

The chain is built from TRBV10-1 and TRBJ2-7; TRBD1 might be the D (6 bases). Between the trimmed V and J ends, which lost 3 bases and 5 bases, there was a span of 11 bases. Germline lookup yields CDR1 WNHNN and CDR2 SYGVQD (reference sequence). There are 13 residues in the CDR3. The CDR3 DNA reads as TGCGCCAGCAGTGATACAGGGAGCAACGAGCAGTACTTC. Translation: CASSDTGSNEQYF.

In DNA, the CDR3 is TGTGCCAGCAGGGAGGACAGGGAGACCCAGTACTTC. Its protein product is CASREDRETQYF. The chain is built from TRBV2 and TRBJ2-5; TRBD1 matches 7 bases. Trimming cost V 6 bases and J 5 bases; bases outside gene matches: 3. Germline V gives CDR1 SNHLY, CDR2 FYNNEI. CDR3 length equals 12 residues.

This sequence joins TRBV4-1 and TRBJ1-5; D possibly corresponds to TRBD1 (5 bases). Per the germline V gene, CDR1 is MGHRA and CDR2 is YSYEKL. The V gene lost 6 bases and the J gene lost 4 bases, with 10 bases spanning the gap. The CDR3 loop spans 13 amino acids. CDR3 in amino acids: CASSKGVNQPQHF. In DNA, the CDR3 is TGCGCCAGCAGTAAAGGGGTTAATCAGCCCCAGCATTTT.

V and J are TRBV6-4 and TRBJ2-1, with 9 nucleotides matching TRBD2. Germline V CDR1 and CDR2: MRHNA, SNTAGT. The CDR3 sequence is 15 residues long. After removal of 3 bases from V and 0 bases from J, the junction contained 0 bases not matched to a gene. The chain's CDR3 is CASSEREGSYNEQFF. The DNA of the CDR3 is TGTGCCAGCAGTGAGCGGGAGGGCTCCTACAATGAGCAGTTCTTC.

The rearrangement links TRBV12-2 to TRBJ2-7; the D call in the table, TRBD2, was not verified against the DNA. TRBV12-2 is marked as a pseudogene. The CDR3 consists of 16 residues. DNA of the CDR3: TGTGCAAGTCGCTTAGCGCGACTAGCGGGACCCTACGAGCAGTACTTC. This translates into CASRLARLAGPYEQYF.

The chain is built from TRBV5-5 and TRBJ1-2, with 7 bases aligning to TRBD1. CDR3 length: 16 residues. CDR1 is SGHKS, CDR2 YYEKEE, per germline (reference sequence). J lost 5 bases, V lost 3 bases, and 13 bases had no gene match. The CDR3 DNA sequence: TGTGCCAGCAGCTACCTTGGACAGGCTCTTGGGTATGGCTACACCTTC. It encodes CASSYLGQALGYGYTF.

CDR3 nucleotides: TGTGCCAGCAGCCCGGGACAGGGGGCACTTTACTCTGAAGCTTTCTTT. Translating gives CASSPGQGALYSEAFF. The chain joins TRBV5-6 to TRBJ1-1, with 12 bases lining up with TRBD1. Germline CDR1 and CDR2: SGHDT and YYEEEE. This CDR3 spans 16 amino acids. After removal of 4 bases from V and 6 bases from J, the junction contained 10 bases not matched to a gene.

CDR3 protein: CASSVASLTDTQYF. CDR3 coding DNA: TGCGCCAGCAGTGTTGCTAGCCTAACAGATACGCAGTATTTT. The J gene is TRBJ2-3, the V gene TRBV10-2; D is possibly TRBD2 (5 bases). The CDR3 spans 14 residues. Trimming cost V 4 bases and J 3 bases, with 11 bases left between them. CDR1 is WSHSY and CDR2 is SAAADI in the germline V gene.

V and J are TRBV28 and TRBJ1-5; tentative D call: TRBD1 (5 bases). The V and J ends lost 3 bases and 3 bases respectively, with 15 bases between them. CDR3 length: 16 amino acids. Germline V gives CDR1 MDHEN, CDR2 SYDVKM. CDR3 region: CASSFTPGNNNQPQHF. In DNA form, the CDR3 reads TGTGCCAGCAGTTTCACGCCAGGGAATAACAATCAGCCCCAGCATTTT. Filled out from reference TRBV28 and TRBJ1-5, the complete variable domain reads DVKVTQSSRYLVKRTGEKVFLECVQDMDHENMFWYRQDPGLGLRLIYFSYDVKMKEKGDIPEGYSVSREKKERFSLILESASTNQTSMYLCASSFTPGNNNQPQHFGDGTRLSIL.

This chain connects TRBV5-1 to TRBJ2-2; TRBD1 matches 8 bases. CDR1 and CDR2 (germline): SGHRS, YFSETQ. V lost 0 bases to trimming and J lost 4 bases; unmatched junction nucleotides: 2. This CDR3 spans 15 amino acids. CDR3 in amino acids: CASSLAGGVTGELFF. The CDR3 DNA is TGCGCCAGCAGCTTGGCAGGGGGCGTCACCGGGGAGCTGTTTTTT.

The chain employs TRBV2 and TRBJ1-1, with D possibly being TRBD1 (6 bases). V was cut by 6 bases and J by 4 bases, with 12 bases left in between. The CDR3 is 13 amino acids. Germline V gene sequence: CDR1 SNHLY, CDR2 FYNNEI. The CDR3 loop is CASRMTGGTEAFF. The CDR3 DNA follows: TGTGCCAGCAGGATGACAGGAGGCACTGAAGCTTTCTTT. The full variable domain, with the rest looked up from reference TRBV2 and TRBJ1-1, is EPEVTQTPSHQVTQMGQEVILRCVPISNHLYFYWYRQILGQKVEFLVSFYNNEISEKSEIFDDQFSVERPDGSNFTLKIRSTKLEDSAMYFCASRMTGGTEAFFGQGTRLTVV.

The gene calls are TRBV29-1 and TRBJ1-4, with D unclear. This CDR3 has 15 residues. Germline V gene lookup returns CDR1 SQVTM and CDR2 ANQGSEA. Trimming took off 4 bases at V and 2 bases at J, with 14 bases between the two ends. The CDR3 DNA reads TGCAGCGTTGTTAGCCCTGAGGCGACTAATGAAAAACTGTTTTTT. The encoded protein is CSVVSPEATNEKLFF.